The rows below give T cell receptor beta chains drawn from one sample of a study of chemoradiotherapy in HPV16-positive cancers. Data came from immunoSEQ multiplex PCR; TCRdb stores just in-frame clones and leaves some out. The sample shows just under 40,000 clones, around 80% of them seen only once. The input for sequencing was blood, taken from a patient who underwent chemoradiotherapy. The receptors were sampled from a human donor with HPV-associated anogenital cancer. CDR3s include the opening cysteine and the closing phenylalanine or tryptophan. D genes are given only for firm matches. Where a row states a size, it is once, few, many or the class of an expanded clone; other rows omit it.

TRBJ2-1	TRBV27	NA	16	NA	CASSLSPGGAYNEQFF	TGTGCCAGCAGTTTATCTCCGGGGGGCGCCTACAATGAGCAGTTCTTC
TRBJ1-5	TRBV6-6	NA	16	NA	CASIDRRGLLNQPQHF	TGTGCCAGCATCGACCGCAGGGGTCTGCTCAATCAGCCCCAGCATTTT
TRBJ2-1	TRBV9	NA	15	NA	CASSVNGGAYNEQFF	TGTGCCAGCAGCGTAAATGGGGGGGCGTACAATGAGCAGTTCTTC
TRBJ1-5	TRBV11-2	NA	16	NA	CASSLGGRGGNQPQHF	TGTGCCAGCAGCTTAGGGGGCAGGGGAGGCAATCAGCCCCAGCATTTT
TRBJ2-7	TRBV5-6	TRBD1	14	NA	CASSKGQGRYEQYF	TGTGCCAGCAGCAAAGGACAGGGGCGGTACGAGCAGTACTTC
TRBJ2-7	TRBV29-1	NA	15	medium-sized	CSVEDWGTVSYEQYF	TGCAGCGTTGAAGATTGGGGCACCGTCTCCTACGAGCAGTACTTC
TRBJ1-2	TRBV7-2	NA	13	few	CASSFPSDYGYTF	TGTGCCAGCAGCTTCCCCTCAGACTATGGCTACACCTTC
TRBJ1-1	TRBV11-2	NA	12	NA	CASSLDTTEAFF	TGTGCCAGCAGCTTAGATACCACTGAAGCTTTCTTT
TRBJ1-1	TRBV29-1	NA	12	NA	CSVRIMNTEAFF	TGCAGCGTTCGGATTATGAACACTGAAGCTTTCTTT
TRBJ1-4	TRBV5-5	NA	20	NA	CASSLKSGHRISATNEKLFF	TGTGCCAGCAGCTTGAAGTCTGGACACCGGATTTCTGCAACTAATGAAAAACTGTTTTTT
TRBJ2-7	TRBV19	NA	13	NA	CASGMGRGVEQYF	TGTGCCAGTGGAATGGGGCGAGGGGTCGAGCAGTACTTC
TRBJ2-7	TRBV5-6	NA	18	NA	CASSLYRLESPPRNEQYF	TGTGCCAGCAGCTTGTATCGGCTCGAGAGTCCTCCGCGAAACGAGCAGTACTTC
TRBJ2-1	TRBV9	NA	13	few	CASSVGTNNEQFF	TGTGCCAGCAGCGTGGGGACCAACAATGAGCAGTTCTTC
TRBJ2-3	TRBV9	NA	16	NA	CASSVAPGGRADTQYF	TGTGCCAGCAGCGTAGCTCCGGGGGGCAGGGCAGATACGCAGTATTTT
TRBJ1-6	TRBV6-1	TRBD1	12	medium-sized	CATGQGSSPLHF	TGTGCCACGGGACAGGGGTCCTCACCCCTCCACTTT
TRBJ1-2	TRBV15	NA	15	NA	CATSSGTGGSYGYTF	TGTGCCACCAGCAGTGGGACGGGAGGATCCTATGGCTACACCTTC
TRBJ1-5	TRBV5-1	NA	13	few	CASSLTPNQPQHF	TGCGCCAGCAGCTTGACCCCCAATCAGCCCCAGCATTTT
TRBJ1-3	TRBV30	NA	12	NA	CASGGSGNTIYF	TGTGCCTCCGGGGGCTCTGGAAACACCATATATTTT
TRBJ2-7	TRBV25-1	NA	13	NA	CASRSGLLREQYF	TGTGCCAGCAGGTCGGGACTCCTTAGGGAGCAGTACTTC